A selection of T cell receptor beta chains follows, all from one sample in a study of PD-1 blockade in classical Hodgkin lymphoma. Libraries were prepared by immunoSEQ multiplex PCR; TCRdb keeps only in-frame clonotypes and omits some of them. Here the sample spans approximately 31,000 clones, 94% being singletons. Sequencing was carried out using peripheral blood mononuclear cells (PBMCs). These receptors were obtained from a human donor with classical Hodgkin lymphoma. Each CDR3 is given with its conserved first and last residue. A D gene is named only where the DNA matches it firmly. Clone size is given for some rows only: seen once, a few or many times, or a class if the clone is expanded.

V: TRBV5-1
J: TRBJ1-1
size: NA
D: TRBD1
CDR3: CASSWDRVNTEAFF
DNA: TGCGCCAGCAGCTGGGACAGGGTGAACACTGAAGCTTTCTTT

V: TRBV5-1
J: TRBJ2-5
size: NA
D: TRBD1
CDR3: CASSQGDRGWETQYF
DNA: TGCGCCAGCAGCCAAGGGGACAGGGGGTGGGAGACCCAGTACTTC

V: TRBV7-9
J: TRBJ1-1
size: NA
D: NA
CDR3: CASSRTGNTEAFF
DNA: TGTGCCAGCAGCCGGACGGGGAACACTGAAGCTTTCTTT

V: TRBV28
J: TRBJ1-5
size: NA
D: NA
CDR3: CATRTRRYNQPQHF
DNA: TGTGCCACCAGGACACGCAGGTACAATCAGCCCCAGCATTTT

V: TRBV2
J: TRBJ2-7
size: once
D: NA
CDR3: CASSYLLGRSSYEQYF
DNA: TGTGCCAGCAGCTATCTGTTAGGTAGAAGCTCCTACGAGCAGTACTTC

V: TRBV18
J: TRBJ1-1
size: NA
D: NA
CDR3: CASSSVGPTEAFF
DNA: TGTGCCAGCTCCTCGGTGGGTCCAACTGAAGCTTTCTTT

V: TRBV11-2
J: TRBJ1-1
size: NA
D: NA
CDR3: CASSLDVGDTEAFF
DNA: TGTGCCAGCAGCTTAGACGTGGGGGATACTGAAGCTTTCTTT

V: TRBV19
J: TRBJ2-3
size: NA
D: NA
CDR3: CASSMARVTDTQYF
DNA: TGTGCCAGTAGTATGGCTCGGGTCACAGATACGCAGTATTTT

V: TRBV9
J: TRBJ1-3
size: NA
D: NA
CDR3: CASSLSGDSGNTIYF
DNA: TGTGCCAGCTCACTGTCAGGGGACTCTGGAAACACCATATATTTT

V: TRBV9
J: TRBJ1-5
size: once
D: NA
CDR3: CASSLGQGGNQPQHF
DNA: TGTGCCAGCTCCCTAGGGCAGGGAGGAAATCAGCCCCAGCATTTT

V: TRBV5-1
J: TRBJ2-1
size: NA
D: NA
CDR3: CASSYGTEYNEQFF
DNA: TGCGCCAGCAGCTACGGGACTGAATACAATGAGCAGTTCTTC

V: TRBV5-6
J: TRBJ2-2
size: once
D: NA
CDR3: CASSPGTGELFF
DNA: TGTGCCAGCAGCCCAGGGACCGGGGAGCTGTTTTTT

V: TRBV6-5
J: TRBJ1-1
size: NA
D: NA
CDR3: CATSLRRAGEAFF
DNA: TGTGCCACCTCCCTCAGGAGGGCCGGTGAAGCTTTCTTT

V: TRBV4-2
J: TRBJ2-6
size: NA
D: TRBD2
CDR3: CASSLAGSGANVLTF
DNA: TGTGCCAGCAGCCTAGCGGGGTCTGGGGCCAACGTCCTGACTTTC

V: TRBV7-9
J: TRBJ1-5
size: NA
D: NA
CDR3: CASSLAEQGISNQPQHF
DNA: TGTGCCAGCAGCTTAGCGGAACAGGGAATAAGCAATCAGCCCCAGCATTTT

V: TRBV12-5
J: TRBJ2-5
size: NA
D: TRBD2
CDR3: CASGRLSISGGNQETQYF
DNA: TGTGCTAGTGGTCGACTAAGCATAAGCGGGGGAAATCAAGAGACCCAGTACTTC

V: TRBV6-6
J: TRBJ1-1
size: NA
D: TRBD1
CDR3: CASSYSGQGNTEAFF
DNA: TGTGCCAGCAGTTACTCGGGACAGGGGAACACTGAAGCTTTCTTT

V: TRBV2
J: TRBJ1-4
size: NA
D: NA
CDR3: CASSLAHSTNEKLFF
DNA: TGTGCCAGCAGCCTCGCCCACTCAACTAATGAAAAACTGTTTTTT

V: TRBV5-4
J: TRBJ2-5
size: NA
D: NA
CDR3: CASSATGLETQYF
DNA: TGTGCCAGCAGCGCGACAGGTTTGGAGACCCAGTACTTC

V: TRBV19
J: TRBJ1-5
size: NA
D: NA
CDR3: CASKGQINQPQHF
DNA: TGTGCCAGTAAAGGCCAGATCAATCAGCCCCAGCATTTT

V: TRBV5-5
J: TRBJ1-3
size: NA
D: NA
CDR3: CASSLPILSGNTIYF
DNA: TGTGCCAGCAGTTTGCCCATACTCTCTGGAAACACCATATATTTT

V: TRBV5-5
J: TRBJ2-7
size: few
D: NA
CDR3: CASSLQGSSYEQYF
DNA: TGTGCCAGCAGCTTGCAGGGCAGCTCCTACGAGCAGTACTTC